A single sample gave rise to the 9 T cell receptor beta chains below, sequenced in a study of blood T cell repertoires in COVID-19. Sequenced by immunoSEQ multiplex PCR; TCRdb stores in-frame clones only, minus some. Counted here are roughly 40,000 clones, around 79% occurring once; the ten biggest clones make up 30% to 35%. Sequenced input: peripheral blood. These TCRs come from a woman aged 80 or over with acute or convalescent COVID-19.

The chain employs TRBV7-2 and TRBJ2-5, with 9 bases matching TRBD2. Trimming removed 6 bases from V and 5 bases from J; junction bases left unmatched: 13. Germline V gene data show CDR1 as SGHTA and CDR2 as FQGNSA. This CDR3 is built from 16 residues. The CDR3 coding sequence is TGTGCCAGCAGACGGGGACTAGCCAGACTGAGGGAGACCCAGTACTTC. It codes for CASRRGLARLRETQYF.

This clone was found a few times. The chain couples TRBV9 to TRBJ2-3; 11 nucleotides line up with TRBD2. CDR1 is SGDLS and CDR2 is YYNGEE in the germline V gene. V lost 4 bases and J lost 6; bases outside the gene matches: 7. The CDR3 is 15 amino acids. The CDR3 coding sequence is TGTGCCAGCAGCCTTAGCGGGAGGGCCCAGGATACGCAGTATTTT. Protein product: CASSLSGRAQDTQYF.

This clone was counted between two and nine times. V is TRBV19 and J is TRBJ2-7; possible D gene TRBD2, 5 bases. V was pared by 6 bases and J by 2 bases, with 14 bases between. The CDR3 sequence is 14 residues long. From germline, CDR1 is LNHDA and CDR2 SQIVND (reference sequence). The CDR3: CASSLPDSPYEQYF. In nucleotides, the CDR3 is TGTGCCAGTAGCTTACCGGACTCGCCCTACGAGCAGTACTTC.

The chain couples TRBV3-1 (or the pseudogene TRBV3-2) to TRBJ2-7; TRBD2 matches 8 bases. The ends lost 4 bases at V and 7 bases at J; junction bases unmatched: 12. The V gene's germline CDR1 is LGHDT and CDR2 YNNKEL (reference sequence). The CDR3 totals 15 residues. CDR3: CASSLIAGPLGEQYF. The CDR3 DNA reads TGTGCCAGCAGCCTTATAGCGGGACCCCTTGGGGAGCAGTACTTC.

The chain couples TRBV6-2 or TRBV6-3 to TRBJ1-1; 10 nucleotides line up with TRBD1. The germline gives CDR1 MNHEY, CDR2 SVGEGT. This CDR3 is 14 amino acids long. V gave up 6 bases and J gave up 3 bases; unmatched junction bases: 4. CDR3 sequence: CASSDRGRDTEAFF. The CDR3 region has the DNA TGTGCCAGCAGCGACAGGGGGCGCGACACTGAAGCTTTCTTT.

The chain combines TRBV10-2 with TRBJ2-7; TRBD1 matches at 9 bases. Germline trimming cut 4 bases from V and 6 bases from J; bases unmatched to any gene: 4. CDR3 length: 13 amino acids. Germline values: CDR1 WSHSY, CDR2 SAAADI. CDR3: CASSGTGAREQYF. Written as DNA, the CDR3 is TGCGCCAGCAGTGGGACAGGGGCGCGCGAGCAGTACTTC.

With respect to this clone: The identical CDR3 is also encoded by other nucleotide sequences in the sample. The V and J genes are TRBV13 and TRBJ2-7; TRBD2 might be the D (6 bases). The CDR3 has 14 amino acids. Germline lookup yields CDR1 PRHDT and CDR2 FYEKMQ (reference sequence). Trimming took off 4 bases at V and 2 bases at J, with 12 bases between the two ends. Here the CDR3 reads CASSSSGLTYEQYF. CDR3 nucleotides: TGTGCCAGCAGCTCATCGGGACTTACCTACGAGCAGTACTTC.

V usage is TRBV2 and J usage is TRBJ1-4; 9 nucleotides align to TRBD1. The V gene's germline CDR1 is SNHLY and CDR2 FYNNEI. Trimming took 5 bases from V and 3 from J; bases not matched to a gene: 7. The length of the CDR3 is 16 residues. The CDR3 nucleotides are TGTGCCAGCAGTAGGGACAGGGCGCTGGCTAATGAAAAACTGTTTTTT. It translates to CASSRDRALANEKLFF.

This clone was detected only once. The rearrangement uses TRBV30 and TRBJ1-5, with D possibly matching TRBD1 (5 bases). The CDR3 totals 13 residues. V was clipped by 2 bases and J by 4 bases, with 9 bases between them. Germline assignment: CDR1 GTSNPN and CDR2 SVGIG (reference sequence). The CDR3: CAWSYQGNQPQHF. In DNA, the CDR3 is TGTGCCTGGAGTTACCAGGGTAATCAGCCCCAGCATTTT.